This T cell receptor (beta chain) was recovered during a study of cytomegalovirus exposure and HLA in healthy donors. Notes on the study in general: Common viral pathogens seemed, in a later analysis, to connect with several of the most significant clusters. Being productive about 90% or about 30% of the time was typical of most TCR beta V segments in an earlier analysis. There were some V segments, including TRBV6-2 and TRBV6-3, excluded as indistinguishable. Researchers reported in a later analysis that a missense DCLRE1C variant was tied to TCR beta V- and J-gene trimming.

A few counts support this clone. Its target is unknown. 13 Jbeta primers and 60 Vbeta primers were used for the PCR. This table comes from immunoSEQ multiplex PCR, and its TCRdb copy is limited to in-frame clones, with some not included. Of 130,000 or so clones listed, about three fifths are singletons. Trimming took 5 bases from V and 1 from J, leaving 10 bases between them. This CDR3 contains 13 residues. CDR1 SGHRS and CDR2 YFSETQ come from the germline V gene. Sample: PBMCs. This TCR came from a male donor in good health and CMV-seronegative. The chain combines TRBV5-1 with TRBJ2-7; perhaps TRBD1 as D (6 bases). The CDR3 sequence: CASSIGGSYEQYF. The CDR3 nucleotides are TGCGCCAGCAGTATAGGGGGATCCTACGAGCAGTACTTC.